Listed below are T cell receptor beta chains from one sample, sequenced in a study of blood T cell repertoires in COVID-19. Some clones are missing from TCRdb's copy, which holds only in-frame ones; the method was immunoSEQ multiplex PCR. The sample holds 93,000 or so clones, about 90% seen once. Input material: peripheral blood. Every receptor here comes from a human donor in a cohort sampled during active COVID-19. Each CDR3 is given with its conserved first and last residue. Each record gives: clone size, V gene, D gene, J gene, CDR3 DNA, CDR3 protein. A D gene is named only where the DNA matches it firmly. The size entry is marked missing in some rows and otherwise reads once, few, many or a size class.

clone size: .
V gene: TRBV5-1
D gene: TRBD2
J gene: TRBJ2-1
CDR3 DNA: TGCGCCAGCAGCTCGGGACTAGCGGGAGGTCGCAAAGCCTACAATGAGCAGTTCTTC
CDR3 protein: CASSSGLAGGRKAYNEQFF

clone size: .
V gene: TRBV2
D gene: .
J gene: TRBJ2-7
CDR3 DNA: TGTGCCAGCATTCTTACCTACGAGCAGTACTTC
CDR3 protein: CASILTYEQYF

clone size: .
V gene: TRBV5-1
D gene: .
J gene: TRBJ1-2
CDR3 DNA: TGCGCCAGCAGACTACCGACAGGAGAGAACTATGGCTACACCTTC
CDR3 protein: CASRLPTGENYGYTF

clone size: .
V gene: TRBV19
D gene: TRBD1
J gene: TRBJ1-1
CDR3 DNA: TGTGCCAGTAGTGCACGACAGGGTGATACTGAAGCTTTCTTT
CDR3 protein: CASSARQGDTEAFF

clone size: .
V gene: TRBV7-2
D gene: TRBD1
J gene: TRBJ2-7
CDR3 DNA: TGTGCCAGCAGCTTAACGGGACAGGGCCACGAGCAGTACTTC
CDR3 protein: CASSLTGQGHEQYF

clone size: .
V gene: TRBV7-8
D gene: .
J gene: TRBJ2-7
CDR3 DNA: TGTGCCAGCAGCTCCTACCTCTACGAGCAGTACTTC
CDR3 protein: CASSSYLYEQYF

clone size: .
V gene: TRBV11-2
D gene: TRBD1
J gene: TRBJ2-3
CDR3 DNA: TGTGCCAGCAGCACCCGACAGGGGTGGAGCACAGATACGCAGTATTTT
CDR3 protein: CASSTRQGWSTDTQYF

clone size: .
V gene: TRBV19
D gene: TRBD1
J gene: TRBJ1-5
CDR3 DNA: TGTGCCAGTAGCAGACAGGGGGCTAATCAGCCCCAGCATTTT
CDR3 protein: CASSRQGANQPQHF

clone size: once
V gene: TRBV27
D gene: TRBD1
J gene: TRBJ2-1
CDR3 DNA: TGTGCCAGCAGGGGGAGGACAGGGGATTACAATGAGCAGTTCTTC
CDR3 protein: CASRGRTGDYNEQFF

clone size: .
V gene: TRBV2
D gene: .
J gene: TRBJ1-5
CDR3 DNA: TGTGCCAGCAGTGGGCCCAATAGCAATCAGCCCCAGCATTTT
CDR3 protein: CASSGPNSNQPQHF

clone size: .
V gene: TRBV5-3
D gene: TRBD2
J gene: TRBJ2-5
CDR3 DNA: TGTGCCAGAAGCTTATTGACTAGCGGAGAAGAGACCCAGTACTTC
CDR3 protein: CARSLLTSGEETQYF

clone size: once
V gene: TRBV19
D gene: .
J gene: TRBJ2-7
CDR3 DNA: TGTGCCAGTAGTATACCAGGGATCAACTACGAGCAGTACTTC
CDR3 protein: CASSIPGINYEQYF

clone size: .
V gene: TRBV5-4
D gene: TRBD2
J gene: TRBJ2-5
CDR3 DNA: TGTGCCAGCAGATCGGGACTAGCGGGGCAAGAGACCCAGTACTTC
CDR3 protein: CASRSGLAGQETQYF

clone size: .
V gene: TRBV3-1/TRBV3-2
D gene: TRBD1
J gene: TRBJ2-7
CDR3 DNA: TGTGCCAGCAGCCAAAACAGGGGCGGCTACGAGCAGTACTTC
CDR3 protein: CASSQNRGGYEQYF

clone size: once
V gene: TRBV3-1/TRBV3-2
D gene: TRBD2
J gene: TRBJ2-2
CDR3 DNA: TGTGCCAGCAGCCCGGGACTAGCGGGGGAGAACACCGGGGAGCTGTTTTTT
CDR3 protein: CASSPGLAGENTGELFF

clone size: .
V gene: TRBV2
D gene: .
J gene: TRBJ1-6
CDR3 DNA: TGTGCCAGCAGAATGACAGGCGTTAATAATTCACCCCTCCACTTT
CDR3 protein: CASRMTGVNNSPLHF

clone size: .
V gene: TRBV3-1/TRBV3-2
D gene: .
J gene: TRBJ1-1
CDR3 DNA: TGTGCCAGCAGCCTCTCACACAGGAACACTGAAGCTTTCTTT
CDR3 protein: CASSLSHRNTEAFF

clone size: .
V gene: TRBV20-1
D gene: .
J gene: TRBJ1-1
CDR3 DNA: TGCAGTGCTAGTATTTCAGGGAACACTGAAGCTTTCTTT
CDR3 protein: CSASISGNTEAFF

clone size: .
V gene: TRBV19
D gene: TRBD1
J gene: TRBJ2-7
CDR3 DNA: TGTGCCAGTGCAGACAGGGACGGGCCCTACGAGCAGTACTTC
CDR3 protein: CASADRDGPYEQYF

clone size: .
V gene: TRBV20-1
D gene: TRBD2
J gene: TRBJ2-5
CDR3 DNA: TGCAGTGCTAGTGCTAGCGGTAGTTGGGAAGAGACCCAGTACTTC
CDR3 protein: CSASASGSWEETQYF

clone size: .
V gene: TRBV29-1
D gene: TRBD2
J gene: TRBJ2-7
CDR3 DNA: TGCAGCGTTGCGCGTGGGCTAGCGGGAGTCCCCCTGAACGAGCAGTACTTC
CDR3 protein: CSVARGLAGVPLNEQYF

clone size: .
V gene: TRBV30
D gene: TRBD1
J gene: TRBJ1-2
CDR3 DNA: TGTGCCTCCAACAGGGGAGAGTCCCAGAACTATGGCTACACCTTC
CDR3 protein: CASNRGESQNYGYTF

clone size: few
V gene: TRBV6-2/TRBV6-3
D gene: .
J gene: TRBJ2-3
CDR3 DNA: TGTGCCAGCAGTTACCAGGGCCCACCCACAGATACGCAGTATTTT
CDR3 protein: CASSYQGPPTDTQYF

clone size: .
V gene: TRBV10-1
D gene: .
J gene: TRBJ2-3
CDR3 DNA: TGCGCCAGCCCCATGGGGCATGGGAGCACAGATACGCAGTATTTT
CDR3 protein: CASPMGHGSTDTQYF

clone size: once
V gene: TRBV29-1
D gene: TRBD1
J gene: TRBJ2-5
CDR3 DNA: TGCAGCGTTCGAGGGGGCTTTGGAGAGACCCAGTACTTC
CDR3 protein: CSVRGGFGETQYF

clone size: .
V gene: TRBV6-5
D gene: TRBD1
J gene: TRBJ1-2
CDR3 DNA: TGTGCCAGCAGACCGACAGGGGTTGGCTACACCTTC
CDR3 protein: CASRPTGVGYTF

clone size: .
V gene: TRBV30
D gene: TRBD1
J gene: TRBJ2-2
CDR3 DNA: TGTGCCTGGAGCGCCAGGGGGAGAACTAACACCGGGGAGCTGTTTTTT
CDR3 protein: CAWSARGRTNTGELFF

clone size: .
V gene: TRBV4-3
D gene: .
J gene: TRBJ2-5
CDR3 DNA: TGCGCCAGCAGCCAAGAAGGTTTGGGGGGAGAGACCCAGTACTTC
CDR3 protein: CASSQEGLGGETQYF

clone size: .
V gene: TRBV9
D gene: .
J gene: TRBJ2-6
CDR3 DNA: TGTGCCAGCAGCGTAGTGCCCCGGGACTCCAACGTCCTGACTTTC
CDR3 protein: CASSVVPRDSNVLTF

clone size: .
V gene: TRBV11-2
D gene: .
J gene: TRBJ2-5
CDR3 DNA: TGTGCCAGCAGCTTAGTTTCAGGGGAGGAGACCCAGTACTTC
CDR3 protein: CASSLVSGEETQYF

clone size: .
V gene: TRBV25-1
D gene: TRBD2
J gene: TRBJ2-5
CDR3 DNA: TGTGCCAGCAGTGAGCTAGCGGGAGGGTACGAGACCCAGTACTTC
CDR3 protein: CASSELAGGYETQYF

clone size: .
V gene: TRBV9
D gene: .
J gene: TRBJ2-2
CDR3 DNA: TGTGCCAGCAGCGTAGGGGCAGGGGGGACCGGGGAGCTGTTTTTT
CDR3 protein: CASSVGAGGTGELFF

clone size: few
V gene: TRBV30
D gene: .
J gene: TRBJ1-1
CDR3 DNA: TGTGCCTGGAGAAGTCCGGGGGTGACTGAAGCTTTCTTT
CDR3 protein: CAWRSPGVTEAFF

clone size: .
V gene: TRBV5-1
D gene: .
J gene: TRBJ2-7
CDR3 DNA: TGCGCCAGCAGATCCGACACGTTCTACGAGCAGTACTTC
CDR3 protein: CASRSDTFYEQYF

clone size: .
V gene: TRBV19
D gene: .
J gene: TRBJ1-4
CDR3 DNA: TGTGCCAGTAGTCTACCCCCTAGGGGGACTAATGAAAAACTGTTTTTT
CDR3 protein: CASSLPPRGTNEKLFF

clone size: few
V gene: TRBV9
D gene: .
J gene: TRBJ2-4
CDR3 DNA: TGTGCCAGCAGCCCTCGGGTAGGGGGAAACATTCAGTACTTC
CDR3 protein: CASSPRVGGNIQYF

clone size: .
V gene: TRBV4-3
D gene: .
J gene: TRBJ2-7
CDR3 DNA: TGCGCCAGCAGCCAAGACCACCTAGTGAGTTCCTACGAGCAGTACTTC
CDR3 protein: CASSQDHLVSSYEQYF

clone size: .
V gene: TRBV7-8
D gene: .
J gene: TRBJ2-2
CDR3 DNA: TGTGCCAGCAGCTTAGGGGTCCACACAGGGAGAACCGGGGAGCTGTTTTTT
CDR3 protein: CASSLGVHTGRTGELFF

clone size: .
V gene: TRBV19
D gene: TRBD1
J gene: TRBJ2-3
CDR3 DNA: TGTGCCAGTAGCCCCGGGACAGGGGGAAAAGATACGCAGTATTTT
CDR3 protein: CASSPGTGGKDTQYF

clone size: .
V gene: TRBV7-6
D gene: .
J gene: TRBJ2-2
CDR3 DNA: TGTGCCAGCAGCTTTAGTGCGTTCCCGAACACCGGGGAGCTGTTTTTT
CDR3 protein: CASSFSAFPNTGELFF

clone size: .
V gene: TRBV18
D gene: TRBD1
J gene: TRBJ2-4
CDR3 DNA: TGTGCCAGCTCACTCCAAGGACAGGGTGTTCGCTTC
CDR3 protein: CASSLQGQGVRF